A single sample is the source of the 7 T cell receptor beta chains below, sequenced in a study of technical replicates of blood from a handful of donors. The table came from immunoSEQ multiplex PCR; TCRdb's copy has only in-frame clones and leaves some out. There are about 80,000 clones in the sample; 95% to 98% occur only once, and over 0.2% lies in the top ten. Sequenced material: T cells isolated from PBMCs. These receptor sequences come from a human donor in good health.

The chain couples TRBV4-1 to TRBJ2-1; 10 bases are shared with TRBD2. Per germline, CDR1 MGHRA and CDR2 YSYEKL. This CDR3 comprises 15 residues. The junction had 11 bases not matched to a gene; V was cut back by 5 bases and J by 10 bases. This chain's CDR3 is CASSLTGTSELEQFF. CDR3 sequence (DNA): TGCGCCAGCAGCTTGACCGGGACTAGCGAGTTAGAGCAGTTCTTC.

The CDR3 region is CASSSGTGGANVLTF. CDR3 sequence (DNA): TGTGCCAGCAGCTCCGGGACAGGTGGGGCCAACGTCCTGACTTTC. The chain employs TRBV9 and TRBJ2-6, with 8 positions matching TRBD1. Germline V lookup: CDR1 SGDLS, CDR2 YYNGEE. Losses at the gene ends were 4 bases for V and 3 bases for J; bases not matched to a gene: 3. CDR3 length: 15 amino acids.

In DNA form, the CDR3 reads TGCGCCAGCAGCTTGGGCGGCAATGAGCAGTTCTTC. Translation gives CASSLGGNEQFF. The gene calls are TRBV5-1 and TRBJ2-1; D gene unclear. Trimming shortened V by 0 bases and J by 6 bases, and 4 bases separated the two germline ends. Germline assignment: CDR1 SGHRS and CDR2 YFSETQ. This CDR3 is built from 12 residues.

The chain is built from TRBV4-1 and TRBJ2-7, with 8 bases fitting TRBD2. The germline gives CDR1 MGHRA, CDR2 YSYEKL. J lost 1 base, V lost 4 bases, and 6 bases had no gene match. The CDR3 covers 15 residues. The CDR3 DNA follows: TGCGCCAGCAGCCTGCGACTAGCGACGTCCTACGAGCAGTACTTC. This translates into CASSLRLATSYEQYF.

V gene TRBV10-3 combines with J gene TRBJ1-1; 8 nucleotides match TRBD1. V lost 7 bases to trimming and J lost 2 bases; unmatched junction nucleotides: 9. The CDR3 has 15 residues. The germline CDR1 and CDR2 sequences are ENHRY and SYGVKD. In DNA form, the CDR3 reads TGTGCCATCACCACGGGACAGGCGTTAAACACTGAAGCTTTCTTT. Translating it yields CAITTGQALNTEAFF.

The V and J genes are TRBV25-1 and TRBJ2-3; D gene ambiguous. The CDR3 totals 14 residues. The V end lost 4 bases, the J end lost 2 bases, and 10 bases lay between the germline ends. Germline V gives CDR1 MGHDK, CDR2 SYGVNS. For the CDR3, the DNA is TGTGCCAGCAGTGGCGGATTCTTCACAGATACGCAGTATTTT. It encodes CASSGGFFTDTQYF.

This rearrangement joins TRBV19 to TRBJ2-2, with 9 bases identical to TRBD1. Germline CDR1 reads LNHDA; CDR2 reads SQIVND (reference sequence). The CDR3 extends over 15 amino acids. J was trimmed by 7 bases and V by 5 bases; bases with no gene match: 8. CDR3 loop: CASSPGTGGHGELFF. DNA for the CDR3: TGTGCCAGTAGTCCGGGTACAGGGGGCCACGGGGAGCTGTTTTTT.